Below, 31 T cell receptor beta chains from the same sample are listed, as sequenced in a study of blood T cell repertoires in COVID-19. Clones were sequenced by immunoSEQ multiplex PCR, and TCRdb holds only the in-frame ones, with some missing. The repertoire holds approximately 98,000 clones, with 81% as singletons. The sequenced material came from peripheral blood. The source is a woman aged 80 or over with acute or convalescent COVID-19.

The genes are TRBV5-1 and TRBJ2-7, with TRBD1 identical over 9 bases. V lost 7 bases and J lost 2; bases outside the gene matches: 10. The CDR3 is 15 amino acids. Per germline, CDR1 SGHRS and CDR2 YFSETQ. The CDR3 region is CASALRDRAPYEQYF. CDR3 nucleotide sequence: TGCGCCAGCGCCCTCCGGGACAGGGCCCCCTACGAGCAGTACTTC. Full variable domain (remainder filled in from reference TRBV5-1 and TRBJ2-7): KAGVTQTPRYLIKTRGQQVTLSCSPISGHRSVSWYQQTPGQGLQFLFEYFSETQRNKGNFPGRFSGRQFSNSRSEMNVSTLELGDSALYLCASALRDRAPYEQYFGPGTRLTVT.

The V and J genes are TRBV19 and TRBJ1-5; D is undetermined. The length of the CDR3 is 14 residues. CDR1 LNHDA and CDR2 SQIVND come from the germline V gene (reference sequence). The V and J ends lost 5 bases and 3 bases respectively, with 11 bases between them. CDR3: CASSATGNNQPQHF. CDR3 nucleotide sequence: TGTGCCAGTAGTGCAACCGGGAACAATCAGCCCCAGCATTTT.

CDR3 nucleotides: TGTGCCAGCAGCTATCAGGACAGGGAAAAGGCTGAAGCTTTCTTT. This sequence encodes CASSYQDREKAEAFF. The V gene is TRBV7-2, the J gene TRBJ1-1, with TRBD1 identical over 8 bases. With 4 bases clipped from V and 6 bases from J, the junction kept 10 bases outside the gene matches. The CDR3 length is 15 residues. Germline lookup yields CDR1 SGHTA and CDR2 FQGNSA.

The chain joins TRBV28 to TRBJ1-1, with D possibly matching TRBD1 (6 bases). This CDR3 comprises 14 residues. Germline V gene sequence: CDR1 MDHEN, CDR2 SYDVKM. V was shortened by 6 bases and J by 2 bases, with 13 bases between the two germline ends. The CDR3 coding sequence is TGTGCCAGCAGCCTTACAGGGTCAAACACTGAAGCTTTCTTT. This encodes CASSLTGSNTEAFF.

Remarks on this clone: Other DNA sequences in the sample encode the same CDR3. The V and J genes are TRBV30 and TRBJ1-2; the match to TRBD1 covers 7 bases. This CDR3 is built from 11 residues. V gave up 3 bases and J gave up 7 bases; unmatched junction bases: 2. Germline values: CDR1 GTSNPN, CDR2 SVGIG (reference sequence). The CDR3 spells CAWRPGGGYTF. CDR3 bases: TGTGCCTGGAGACCAGGGGGTGGCTACACCTTC.

This sequence joins TRBV5-4 and TRBJ1-1; D is uncertain. The CDR3 totals 15 residues. The germline gives CDR1 SGHNT, CDR2 YYREEE (reference sequence). Trimming cost V 2 bases and J 3 bases, with 14 bases left between them. CDR3 in DNA: TGTGCCAGCAGCTTTCTGGTGGAGTCGGACACTGAAGCTTTCTTT. This codes for CASSFLVESDTEAFF.

This clone is a singleton in its sample. This chain uses TRBV7-9 with TRBJ2-5, with 9 bases aligning to TRBD2. Germline values: CDR1 SEHNR, CDR2 FQNEAQ (reference sequence). The CDR3 covers 14 residues. V was clipped by 1 base and J by 3 bases; unmatched bases: 0. The CDR3 loop reads CASSLGLAEETQYF. Written as DNA, the CDR3 is TGTGCCAGCAGCTTAGGACTAGCGGAAGAGACCCAGTACTTC. The whole variable domain, filled in from reference TRBV7-9 and TRBJ2-5, reads DTGVSQNPRHKITKRGQNVTFRCDPISEHNRLYWYRQTLGQGPEFLTYFQNEAQLEKSRLLSDRFSAERPKGSFSTLEIQRTEQGDSAMYLCASSLGLAEETQYFGPGTRLLVL.

The chain combines TRBV2 with TRBJ1-6; a weak D match, TRBD1 (6 bases). V lost 4 bases, J lost 2 bases, and 15 bases lay in between. The CDR3 has 17 amino acids. CDR1 and CDR2 from the germline V gene are SNHLY and FYNNEI. The CDR3 protein is CASSGEAGAAYNSPLHF. Here the CDR3 DNA reads TGTGCCAGCAGTGGGGAGGCGGGGGCAGCCTATAATTCACCCCTCCACTTT.

There are a few counts of this clone. The chain links TRBV29-1 to TRBJ1-2; 9 bases agree with TRBD1. The CDR3 totals 13 residues. Unmatched junction bases numbered 6, after V lost 6 bases and J lost 4 bases. Per the germline V gene, CDR1 is SQVTM and CDR2 is ANQGSEA. In DNA, the CDR3 is TGCAGCGTCTTAACGGACAGGGGCTATGGCTACACCTTC. Translation gives CSVLTDRGYGYTF.

This clone was detected only once. This chain connects TRBV1 to TRBJ2-1; TRBD2, as called in the table, went unchecked against the DNA. TRBV1 is a recognized pseudogene. The CDR3 consists of 18 residues. This CDR3 reads CTSSQVGVIGRENNEQFF. The CDR3 DNA sequence: TGCACCAGCAGCCAAGTGGGCGTTATTGGACGGGAGAACAATGAGCAGTTCTTC.

This clone turned up a few times. The chain couples TRBV24-1 to TRBJ2-1, with 7 bases aligning to TRBD1. V gave up 4 bases and J gave up 5 bases; unmatched junction bases: 10. This CDR3 region has 16 residues. Germline CDR1 KGHDR, CDR2 SFDVKD. The CDR3 nucleotides read TGTGCCACCAGTGACCCCGACAGGGTGGGGCACAATGAGCAGTTCTTC. Translation gives CATSDPDRVGHNEQFF.

CDR3 DNA: TGTGCCAGCAGTACACGGGGGGCGGATGAGCAGTTCTTC. The encoded protein is CASSTRGADEQFF. The V call is TRBV7-3, the J call TRBJ2-1, with D perhaps TRBD2 (7 bases). CDR1 is SGHTA and CDR2 is FQGTGA in the germline V gene. The CDR3 is 13 residues long. Trimming took 6 bases from V and 8 from J, leaving 14 bases between them. The full variable domain, with the rest looked up from reference TRBV7-3 and TRBJ2-1, is GAGVSQTPSNKVTEKGKYVELRCDPISGHTALYWYRQSLGQGPEFLIYFQGTGAADDSGLPNDRFFAVRPEGSVSTLKIQRTERGDSAVYLCASSTRGADEQFFGPGTRLTVL.

This chain connects TRBV28 to TRBJ2-7; tentatively, D is TRBD2 (5 bases). V shed 3 bases and J shed 6 bases, with 12 bases lying between them. The germline CDR1 and CDR2 sequences are MDHEN and SYDVKM. CDR3 length: 13 amino acids. CDR3 in amino acids: CASSFVARGEQYF. DNA for the CDR3: TGTGCCAGCAGTTTCGTGGCTCGGGGCGAGCAGTACTTC.

This rearrangement joins TRBV7-2 to TRBJ1-2, with 10 bases matching TRBD1. Germline CDR1 is SGHTA and CDR2 is FQGNSA. With V trimmed by 5 bases and J by 3 bases, 9 bases remained unmatched. This CDR3 has 16 amino acids. Here the CDR3 reads CASSGRTGGSDYGYTF. CDR3 DNA: TGTGCCAGCAGCGGACGGACAGGGGGTTCTGACTATGGCTACACCTTC.

V gene TRBV30 combines with J gene TRBJ2-1; D perhaps matches TRBD2 (5 bases). The CDR3 sequence is 17 residues long. Germline CDR1 and CDR2: GTSNPN and SVGIG (reference sequence). The ends were cut back, 0 bases at V and 0 bases at J, with 15 bases in the middle. The CDR3 reads CAWSVRLAASSYNEQFF. The DNA for the CDR3 is TGTGCCTGGAGTGTACGTCTAGCCGCTAGCTCCTACAATGAGCAGTTCTTC.

In this sample, this clone turned up once. The chain uses TRBV5-1 and TRBJ2-3, with 7 nucleotides matching TRBD1. Germline CDR1 reads SGHRS; CDR2 reads YFSETQ. The ends lost 4 bases at V and 2 bases at J; junction bases unmatched: 10. The CDR3 has 16 residues. The CDR3 DNA is TGCGCCAGCAGCGAGACAACAGGGGACCTCACAGATACGCAGTATTTT. Its translation: CASSETTGDLTDTQYF.

This rearrangement joins TRBV11-3 to TRBJ2-2; maybe TRBD1 (6 bases). This CDR3 has 15 amino acids. Between the trimmed V and J ends, which lost 5 bases and 1 base, there was a span of 11 bases. Germline V gene data show CDR1 as SGHNT and CDR2 as YENEEA. For the CDR3, the DNA is TGTGCCAGCAGCCCAGGGGACAAGAACACCGGGGAGCTGTTTTTT. It encodes CASSPGDKNTGELFF. Filled out from reference TRBV11-3 and TRBJ2-2, the complete variable domain reads EAGVVQSPRYKIIEKKQPVAFWCNPISGHNTLYWYLQNLGQGPELLIRYENEEAVDDSQLPKDRFSAERLKGVDSTLKIQPAELGDSAVYLCASSPGDKNTGELFFGEGSRLTVL.

This clone was detected only once. V gene TRBV7-2 combines with J gene TRBJ1-4; the match to TRBD1 covers 8 bases. The CDR3 is 15 amino acids. J gave up 2 bases and V 5 bases, and 4 bases lay outside the gene matches. Looked up from germline, CDR1 is SGHTA and CDR2 is FQGNSA. In nucleotides, the CDR3 is TGTGCCAGCAGCCAACAGGGGGGTACTAATGAAAAACTGTTTTTT. It is translated as CASSQQGGTNEKLFF.

In nucleotides, the CDR3 is TGTGCCACCAGCAGAGATCCCCTGGAGGGAAACACCATATATTTT. Protein sequence: CATSRDPLEGNTIYF. V and J are TRBV15 and TRBJ1-3; the D is unclear. The germline V gene encodes CDR1 LNHNV and CDR2 YYDKDF (reference sequence). Trimming pared 0 bases from V and 4 bases from J, leaving 10 bases between. The CDR3 extends over 15 amino acids.

The J gene is TRBJ1-5, the V gene TRBV24-1; D uncertain. CDR1 KGHDR and CDR2 SFDVKD come from the germline V gene. V lost 9 bases to trimming and J lost 3 bases, with 17 bases between them. The CDR3 totals 15 residues. CDR3 sequence: CATASSLAPNQPQHF. Written as DNA, the CDR3 is TGTGCCACCGCGAGTTCGCTAGCCCCCAATCAGCCCCAGCATTTT.

The chain joins TRBV15 to TRBJ1-5; D is unresolved. Germline CDR1 reads LNHNV; CDR2 reads YYDKDF (reference sequence). V was pared by 3 bases and J by 2 bases, with 11 bases between. The CDR3 is made up of 15 amino acids. CDR3 coding DNA: TGTGCCACCAGCAGCGCATTACGGGGCAATCAGCCCCAGCATTTT. Translated, it gives CATSSALRGNQPQHF.

The rearrangement links TRBV28 to TRBJ1-3; TRBD1 might be the D (6 bases). Deletions cut 4 bases from V and 2 bases from J, with 9 bases between. Germline V gene data show CDR1 as MDHEN and CDR2 as SYDVKM. The CDR3 runs 14 residues. CDR3 region: CASSSSGAGNTIYF. In DNA form, the CDR3 reads TGTGCCAGCAGTTCATCAGGGGCTGGAAACACCATATATTTT. The full variable domain, with the rest looked up from reference TRBV28 and TRBJ1-3, is DVKVTQSSRYLVKRTGEKVFLECVQDMDHENMFWYRQDPGLGLRLIYFSYDVKMKEKGDIPEGYSVSREKKERFSLILESASTNQTSMYLCASSSSGAGNTIYFGEGSWLTVV.

This chain links TRBV4-2 with TRBJ2-2, with 7 positions matching TRBD2. The CDR3 contains 18 residues. J gave up 1 base and V 0 bases, and 8 bases lay outside the gene matches. CDR1 is LGHNA, CDR2 YNFKEQ, per germline. The CDR3 loop is CASSQDFGLDMNTGELFF. CDR3 coding DNA: TGTGCCAGCAGCCAAGATTTTGGACTAGATATGAACACCGGGGAGCTGTTTTTT.

This clone was observed a few times. The rearrangement joins TRBV6-5 to TRBJ1-1; 7 nucleotides agree with TRBD1. This CDR3 is 13 amino acids long. Germline V CDR1 and CDR2: MNHEY, SVGAGI. J was trimmed by 6 bases and V by 2 bases; bases with no gene match: 3. The DNA for the CDR3 is TGTGCCAGCAGTTACGCCAGGGGGGCTGAAGCTTTCTTT. Translation: CASSYARGAEAFF.

This chain connects TRBV19 to TRBJ2-3, with 10 bases aligning to TRBD2. CDR3 length: 15 amino acids. Germline V lookup: CDR1 LNHDA, CDR2 SQIVND (reference sequence). Trimming took 3 bases from V and 5 from J; bases not matched to a gene: 5. CDR3: CASSIGTSVGDTQYF. CDR3 DNA sequence: TGTGCCAGTAGTATTGGGACTAGCGTAGGAGATACGCAGTATTTT.

The chain joins TRBV28 to TRBJ2-2; 7 nucleotides agree with TRBD1. This CDR3 contains 17 residues. V lost 3 bases to trimming and J lost 6 bases; unmatched junction nucleotides: 13. Germline V gene lookup returns CDR1 MDHEN and CDR2 SYDVKM. The CDR3, as DNA: TGTGCCAGCAGTTTCACTCTGACAGGGTATTTTTCCGGGGAGCTGTTTTTT. It yields the protein CASSFTLTGYFSGELFF.

The J gene is TRBJ2-3, the V gene TRBV3-1 (or the pseudogene TRBV3-2); D gene unclear. This CDR3 has 15 residues. V lost 1 base, J lost 0 bases, and 8 bases lay in between. Germline lookup yields CDR1 LGHDT and CDR2 YNNKEL (reference sequence). The DNA of the CDR3 is TGTGCCAGCAGCCAAGTCCGGGTCAGCACAGATACGCAGTATTTT. Its protein product is CASSQVRVSTDTQYF.

The rearrangement links TRBV28 to TRBJ1-5; 8 bases match TRBD1. Germline CDR1 and CDR2: MDHEN and SYDVKM. The CDR3 extends over 13 amino acids. The V and J ends lost 2 bases and 13 bases, in that order; junction bases with no gene match: 7. CDR3 sequence reads: CASSLRAGTGQHF. The CDR3 nucleotides read TGTGCCAGCAGTTTACGTGCTGGGACAGGTCAGCATTTT. The whole variable domain, remainder taken from reference TRBV28 and TRBJ1-5, is DVKVTQSSRYLVKRTGEKVFLECVQDMDHENMFWYRQDPGLGLRLIYFSYDVKMKEKGDIPEGYSVSREKKERFSLILESASTNQTSMYLCASSLRAGTGQHFGDGTRLSIL.

V is TRBV2 and J is TRBJ2-1; 10 bases align to TRBD2. Trimming cost V 7 bases and J 4 bases; bases outside gene matches: 13. Germline-derived CDR1 and CDR2 are SNHLY and FYNNEI. This CDR3 has 17 amino acids. The CDR3 sequence: CASTRPPTSGVYNEQFF. In DNA form, the CDR3 reads TGTGCCAGCACCCGCCCCCCAACTAGCGGGGTTTACAATGAGCAGTTCTTC.

The chain is built from TRBV7-9 and TRBJ2-1, with TRBD2 matching over 9 bases. The CDR3 contains 16 residues. CDR1 and CDR2 from the germline V gene are SEHNR and FQNEAQ (reference sequence). Losses at the gene ends were 4 bases for V and 8 bases for J; bases not matched to a gene: 12. The CDR3 is CASSSGEAGGPDEQFF. CDR3 nucleotides: TGTGCCAGCAGCTCAGGGGAGGCGGGGGGGCCCGATGAGCAGTTCTTC. The entire variable domain, with the rest obtained from reference TRBV7-9 and TRBJ2-1, is as follows: DTGVSQNPRHKITKRGQNVTFRCDPISEHNRLYWYRQTLGQGPEFLTYFQNEAQLEKSRLLSDRFSAERPKGSFSTLEIQRTEQGDSAMYLCASSSGEAGGPDEQFFGPGTRLTVL.

J is TRBJ2-3 and V is TRBV9; 11 positions match TRBD1. CDR3 size: 18 residues. V shed 0 bases, J shed 6 bases, and the junction held 12 bases outside the gene matches. Germline values: CDR1 SGDLS, CDR2 YYNGEE. CDR3: CASSVDEGQGAFGDTQYF. DNA of the CDR3: TGTGCCAGCAGCGTAGATGAAGGACAGGGGGCGTTTGGGGATACGCAGTATTTT.